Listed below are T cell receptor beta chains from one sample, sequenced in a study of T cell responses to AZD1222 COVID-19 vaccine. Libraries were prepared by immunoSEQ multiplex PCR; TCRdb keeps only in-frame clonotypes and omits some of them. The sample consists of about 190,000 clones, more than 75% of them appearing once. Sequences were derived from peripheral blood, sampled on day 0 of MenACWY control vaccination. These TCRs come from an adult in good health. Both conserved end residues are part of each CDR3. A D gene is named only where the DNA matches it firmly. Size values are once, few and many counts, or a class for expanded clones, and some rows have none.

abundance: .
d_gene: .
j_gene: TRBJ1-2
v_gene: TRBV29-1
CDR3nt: TGCAGCCAGTACAGGGTGGGAGAGGGCTACACCTTC
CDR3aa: CSQYRVGEGYTF

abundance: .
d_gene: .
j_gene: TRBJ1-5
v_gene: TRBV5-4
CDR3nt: TGTGCCAGCAGCTGGGATCCGGGGGACAATCAGCCCCAGCATTTT
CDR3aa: CASSWDPGDNQPQHF

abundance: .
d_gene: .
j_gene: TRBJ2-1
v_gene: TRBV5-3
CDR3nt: TGTGCCAGAAGCCTTGGGAGGAATGTGAGGGTGGGGGTTGGATTCGACTCCTACAATGAGCAGTTCTTC
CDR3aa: CARSLGRNVRVGVGFDSYNEQFF

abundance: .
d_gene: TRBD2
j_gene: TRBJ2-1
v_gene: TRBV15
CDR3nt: TGTGCCACCAGCAGGGATCCGGGACTAGCGGGAAGGGACTCCTACAATGAGCAGTTCTTC
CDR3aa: CATSRDPGLAGRDSYNEQFF

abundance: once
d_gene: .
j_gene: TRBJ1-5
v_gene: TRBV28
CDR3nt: TGTGCCAGCACCTCGGGACCATTGCCCCAGCATTTT
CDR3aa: CASTSGPLPQHF

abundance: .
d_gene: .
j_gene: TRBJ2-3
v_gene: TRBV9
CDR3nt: TGTGCCATCAAGGCAGACTTGAGTTACAAACCTAGCACAGATACGCAGTATTTT
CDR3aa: CAIKADLSYKPSTDTQYF

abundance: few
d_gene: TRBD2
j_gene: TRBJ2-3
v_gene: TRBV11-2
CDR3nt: TGTGCCAGCAGCTTTGTCGGCGGGGGGGACTCAGATACGCAGTATTTT
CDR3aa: CASSFVGGGDSDTQYF

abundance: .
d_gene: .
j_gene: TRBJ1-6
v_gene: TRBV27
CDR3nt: TGTGCCAGCAGTTTATCGAGGGGTTCACCCCTCCACTTT
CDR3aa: CASSLSRGSPLHF

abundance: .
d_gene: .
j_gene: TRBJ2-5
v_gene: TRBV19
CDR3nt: TGTGCCAGTAGTATGACTCTTCGGGGGAACCAAGAGACCCAGTACTTC
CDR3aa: CASSMTLRGNQETQYF

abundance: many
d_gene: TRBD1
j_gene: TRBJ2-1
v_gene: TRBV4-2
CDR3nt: TGTGCCAGCAGCCAAGCTCCGGGACAGGGGAGCGATGAGCAGTTCTTC
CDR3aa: CASSQAPGQGSDEQFF

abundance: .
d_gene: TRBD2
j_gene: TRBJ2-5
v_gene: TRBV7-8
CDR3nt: TGTGCCAGCAGCTTAGGTGGCGGGGGGGCCACATTAGAGACCCAGTACTTC
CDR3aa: CASSLGGGGATLETQYF

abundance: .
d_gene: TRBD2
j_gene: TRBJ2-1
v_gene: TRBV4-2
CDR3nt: TGTGCCAGCAGCCACGGGACTAGCGGGAGCAGGGATGAGCAGTTCTTC
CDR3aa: CASSHGTSGSRDEQFF

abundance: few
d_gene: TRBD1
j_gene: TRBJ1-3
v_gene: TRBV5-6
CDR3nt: TGTGCCAGCAGCTTGACAGGACAGGGGGAAGGAAACACCATATATTTT
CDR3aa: CASSLTGQGEGNTIYF

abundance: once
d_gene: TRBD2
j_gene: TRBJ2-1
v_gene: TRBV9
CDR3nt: TGTGCCAGCAGTCCAAGGGACTACGCGTACAATGAGCAGTTCTTC
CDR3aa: CASSPRDYAYNEQFF

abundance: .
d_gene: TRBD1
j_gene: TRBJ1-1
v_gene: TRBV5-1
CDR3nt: TGCGCCAGCAGCCCGACAGGGGGCTCCGACACTGAAGCTTTCTTT
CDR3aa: CASSPTGGSDTEAFF

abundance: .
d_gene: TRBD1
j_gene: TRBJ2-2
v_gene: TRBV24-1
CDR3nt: TGTGCCACCAGCCCCGACAGGGGTGGTCCCGGGGAGCTGTTTTTT
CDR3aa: CATSPDRGGPGELFF